Listed here are 10 T cell receptor beta chains from one sample, sequenced in a study of T-cell memory formation after mild COVID-19. One entry per CDR3 protein results from TCRdb running MiXCR on the 5' RACE reads. The profile shows 250,000 to 350,000 distinct CDR3 sequences, roughly an eighth of them singletons. The sample taken for sequencing was PBMCs or a T cell subset sorted from them (not recorded which). These receptors originate from a man aged 18 to 30 who had mild COVID-19 (a few samples of this study predate the infection). Cell type and time point are not known.

This chain uses TRBV19 with TRBJ2-5; no clear D. The V and J ends lost 1 base and 7 bases respectively, with 4 bases between them. The CDR3 runs to 11 residues. CDR1 is LNHDA, CDR2 SQIVND, per germline (reference sequence). CDR3: CASSIGRTQYF. The CDR3 DNA follows: TGTGCCAGTAGTATAGGTAGGACCCAGTACTTC.

This chain connects TRBV7-6 to TRBJ2-3; the match to TRBD1 covers 11 bases. Looked up from germline, CDR1 is SGHVS and CDR2 is FNYEAQ. The CDR3 covers 18 residues. The trim removed 4 bases at V and 3 bases at J, leaving 12 bases unmatched. The CDR3: CASSSPGQGAWDTDTQYF. The CDR3 bases are TGTGCCAGCAGCTCGCCCGGACAGGGGGCATGGGATACAGATACGCAGTATTTT.

Concerning this clonotype: Given the absence of the conserved phenylalanine or tryptophan at the CDR3 end, a read error is likely. The limits of the CDR3 on the DNA are not certain, so only TCRdb's listed CDR3 is given. The chain carries TRBV5-6 and TRBJ2-1; the tabulated D call, TRBD1, remains unverified against the DNA. The CDR3 totals 12 residues, both ends included. CDR1 is SGHDT and CDR2 is YYEEEE in the germline V gene. The chain's CDR3 is CASSLLGAIYLL.

The chain carries TRBV25-1 and TRBJ2-1; D ambiguous. The ends were cut back, 4 bases at V and 9 bases at J, with 10 bases in the middle. This CDR3 contains 12 residues. From germline, CDR1 is MGHDK and CDR2 SYGVNS. DNA of the CDR3: TGTGCCAGCAGTGTTGGGGTTCGTGAGCAGTTCTTC. This codes for CASSVGVREQFF.

The rearrangement joins TRBV7-8 to TRBJ2-1, with D possibly being TRBD2 (7 bases). The CDR3 loop spans 18 amino acids. Germline CDR1 is SGHVS and CDR2 is FQNEAQ. V was cut by 0 bases and J by 0 bases, with 15 bases left in between. The CDR3 DNA sequence: TGTGCCAGCAGCTTAGCGGTGGCGGGGGCGCGCTCCTACAATGAGCAGTTCTTC. Translating gives CASSLAVAGARSYNEQFF.

The gene calls are TRBV7-9 and TRBJ2-7; 8 bases match TRBD1. J gave up 2 bases and V 5 bases, and 8 bases lay outside the gene matches. The CDR3 is made up of 15 amino acids. In germline, CDR1 is SEHNR, CDR2 FQNEAQ (reference sequence). The CDR3, as DNA: TGTGCCAGCAGCAAGGACCTGACAGGGGCCTACGAGCAGTACTTC. Its protein product is CASSKDLTGAYEQYF. The variable domain in full, with the rest retrieved from reference TRBV7-9 and TRBJ2-7, is DTGVSQNPRHKITKRGQNVTFRCDPISEHNRLYWYRQTLGQGPEFLTYFQNEAQLEKSRLLSDRFSAERPKGSFSTLEIQRTEQGDSAMYLCASSKDLTGAYEQYFGPGTRLTVT.

This clonotype was detected many times. The V call is TRBV10-2, the J call TRBJ1-1; D gene unclear. The CDR3 covers 13 residues. The germline gives CDR1 WSHSY, CDR2 SAAADI. The germline V and J ends were trimmed by 4 bases and 0 bases, with 6 bases remaining between them. The CDR3 region has the DNA TGCGCCAGCAGTGGGGGAGTGAACACTGAAGCTTTCTTT. This sequence encodes CASSGGVNTEAFF.

This rearrangement joins TRBV4-1 to TRBJ1-5; no firm D call. This CDR3 contains 15 residues. Germline CDR1 reads MGHRA; CDR2 reads YSYEKL. Deletions cut 5 bases from V and 1 base from J, with 12 bases between. CDR3 DNA sequence: TGCGCCAGCAGCGAACGGACGGTGAGCAATCAGCCCCAGCATTTT. Translating gives CASSERTVSNQPQHF.

The V and J genes are TRBV5-6 and TRBJ2-7; 11 bases map to TRBD1. The CDR3 is 13 amino acids. Germline V gene sequence: CDR1 SGHDT, CDR2 YYEEEE. Trimming at V came to 6 bases and at J to 6 bases, leaving 5 bases not matched to a gene. CDR3 DNA: TGTGCCAGCATAAGGACAGGGGGCGGCGAGCAGTACGTC. This gives the protein CASIRTGGGEQYV.

This clonotype was counted between two and nine times. The chain uses TRBV10-3 and TRBJ1-2, with TRBD1 as a possible D gene (5 bases). This CDR3 comprises 14 residues. Germline assignment: CDR1 ENHRY and CDR2 SYGVKD. V shed 3 bases and J shed 8 bases, with 16 bases lying between them. CDR3: CAISEPGGGWGYTF. Here the CDR3 DNA reads TGTGCCATCAGTGAACCCGGGGGGGGATGGGGCTACACCTTC.